This is a list of T cell receptor beta chains from one sample in a study of T cell responses to AZD1222 COVID-19 vaccine. Assay used: immunoSEQ multiplex PCR; TCRdb lists only in-frame clones, some missing. The sample shows about 100,000 clones, 85% to 90% of them seen only once. The sequencing used peripheral blood, collected on day 0 of AZD1222 vaccination. The receptors here all came from an adult in good health. Each CDR3 is given with its conserved first and last residue. A D gene is named only where the DNA matches it firmly. Size is stated for part of the rows, as once, few or many counts, or as a class when the clone is expanded.

D gene: TRBD2
J gene: TRBJ2-5
V gene: TRBV24-1
clone size: -
CDR3 protein: CATTAWKPPTSGVLETQYF
CDR3 DNA: TGTGCCACCACTGCCTGGAAACCGCCGACTAGCGGGGTTCTGGAGACCCAGTACTTC

D gene: -
J gene: TRBJ1-1
V gene: TRBV9
clone size: -
CDR3 protein: CASSVSTEAFF
CDR3 DNA: TGTGCCAGCAGCGTGAGTACTGAAGCTTTCTTT

D gene: TRBD1
J gene: TRBJ1-1
V gene: TRBV27
clone size: once
CDR3 protein: CASSPRTGQTEAFF
CDR3 DNA: TGTGCCAGCAGTCCCCGGACAGGGCAAACTGAAGCTTTCTTT

D gene: TRBD1
J gene: TRBJ1-1
V gene: TRBV6-6
clone size: -
CDR3 protein: CASSSGQGANTEAFF
CDR3 DNA: TGTGCCAGCAGTTCCGGACAGGGGGCGAACACTGAAGCTTTCTTT

D gene: -
J gene: TRBJ1-4
V gene: TRBV25-1
clone size: -
CDR3 protein: CASSQSTGSNEKLFF
CDR3 DNA: TGTGCCAGCAGCCAGTCGACAGGCTCAAATGAAAAACTGTTTTTT

D gene: -
J gene: TRBJ2-2
V gene: TRBV5-8
clone size: -
CDR3 protein: CASSLVSGHPTGELFF
CDR3 DNA: TGTGCCAGCAGCCTGGTTTCAGGACACCCTACCGGGGAGCTGTTTTTT

D gene: -
J gene: TRBJ1-1
V gene: TRBV27
clone size: -
CDR3 protein: CASSLKGGTEAFF
CDR3 DNA: TGTGCCAGCAGTTTGAAGGGGGGCACTGAAGCTTTCTTT

D gene: -
J gene: TRBJ1-2
V gene: TRBV28
clone size: -
CDR3 protein: CASRGWGGYTF
CDR3 DNA: TGTGCCAGCAGGGGGTGGGGTGGCTACACCTTC

D gene: TRBD1
J gene: TRBJ2-7
V gene: TRBV19
clone size: -
CDR3 protein: CASSHPGTVYEQYF
CDR3 DNA: TGTGCCAGTAGTCATCCGGGGACAGTCTACGAGCAGTACTTC

D gene: TRBD2
J gene: TRBJ2-5
V gene: TRBV27
clone size: -
CDR3 protein: CASSLWTSGRETQYF
CDR3 DNA: TGTGCCAGCAGTTTATGGACTAGCGGGAGGGAGACCCAGTACTTC

D gene: -
J gene: TRBJ2-1
V gene: TRBV12-3/TRBV12-4
clone size: -
CDR3 protein: CASSPSGVEQFF
CDR3 DNA: TGTGCCAGCAGCCCCAGCGGAGTAGAGCAGTTCTTC

D gene: TRBD1
J gene: TRBJ2-1
V gene: TRBV7-8
clone size: -
CDR3 protein: CASRRTGGDGYEQFF
CDR3 DNA: TGTGCCAGCAGGAGGACAGGGGGCGACGGTTATGAGCAGTTCTTC

D gene: -
J gene: TRBJ2-5
V gene: TRBV28
clone size: -
CDR3 protein: CASSFEGQTQYF
CDR3 DNA: TGTGCCAGCAGTTTTGAGGGTCAGACCCAGTACTTC

D gene: TRBD1
J gene: TRBJ2-7
V gene: TRBV24-1
clone size: -
CDR3 protein: CATAVQGHHEQYF
CDR3 DNA: TGTGCCACCGCCGTACAGGGGCACCACGAGCAGTACTTC

D gene: -
J gene: TRBJ2-5
V gene: TRBV5-1
clone size: -
CDR3 protein: CASSLRREETQYF
CDR3 DNA: TGCGCCAGCAGCTTGCGGCGGGAAGAGACCCAGTACTTC

D gene: -
J gene: TRBJ1-1
V gene: TRBV11-2
clone size: -
CDR3 protein: CASSTQGGTEAFF
CDR3 DNA: TGTGCCAGCAGCACTCAGGGTGGCACTGAAGCTTTCTTT

D gene: TRBD1
J gene: TRBJ1-1
V gene: TRBV7-2
clone size: -
CDR3 protein: CASSLDRGSPEAFF
CDR3 DNA: TGTGCCAGCAGCCTCGACAGGGGGAGCCCTGAAGCTTTCTTT

D gene: -
J gene: TRBJ2-3
V gene: TRBV15
clone size: -
CDR3 protein: CATSRGRDTDTQYF
CDR3 DNA: TGTGCCACCAGCAGGGGTCGAGACACAGATACGCAGTATTTT

D gene: TRBD1
J gene: TRBJ2-7
V gene: TRBV18
clone size: -
CDR3 protein: CASSPRQGTYEQYF
CDR3 DNA: TGTGCCAGCTCACCGCGACAGGGGACCTACGAGCAGTACTTC

D gene: -
J gene: TRBJ2-7
V gene: TRBV3-1/TRBV3-2
clone size: -
CDR3 protein: CASSLQSGFANEQYF
CDR3 DNA: TGTGCCAGCAGCCTCCAAAGCGGATTCGCGAACGAGCAGTACTTC

D gene: -
J gene: TRBJ1-2
V gene: TRBV28
clone size: -
CDR3 protein: CASILGAGTNYGYTF
CDR3 DNA: TGTGCCAGCATCTTGGGGGCGGGGACTAACTATGGCTACACCTTC

D gene: -
J gene: TRBJ1-6
V gene: TRBV6-5
clone size: -
CDR3 protein: CASSYSSDNSPLHF
CDR3 DNA: TGTGCCAGCAGTTACAGTAGCGATAATTCACCCCTCCACTTT

D gene: -
J gene: TRBJ1-5
V gene: TRBV5-1
clone size: -
CDR3 protein: CASSLSGTPAQPQHF
CDR3 DNA: TGCGCCAGCAGCTTGTCCGGGACCCCCGCTCAGCCCCAGCATTTT

D gene: -
J gene: TRBJ1-6
V gene: TRBV30
clone size: -
CDR3 protein: CAWSVTQYNSPLHF
CDR3 DNA: TGTGCCTGGAGTGTGACACAGTATAATTCACCCCTCCACTTT

D gene: -
J gene: TRBJ1-6
V gene: TRBV7-9
clone size: once
CDR3 protein: CASSPWEGIPLHF
CDR3 DNA: TGTGCCAGCAGCCCGTGGGAGGGAATACCCCTCCACTTT

D gene: -
J gene: TRBJ1-1
V gene: TRBV29-1
clone size: -
CDR3 protein: CSVGPRANTEAFF
CDR3 DNA: TGCAGCGTTGGACCACGGGCGAACACTGAAGCTTTCTTT

D gene: TRBD1
J gene: TRBJ1-1
V gene: TRBV6-5
clone size: -
CDR3 protein: CASSKRQGRTEAFF
CDR3 DNA: TGTGCCAGCAGTAAGCGACAGGGGAGAACTGAAGCTTTCTTT

D gene: -
J gene: TRBJ1-6
V gene: TRBV5-6
clone size: once
CDR3 protein: CASSFAVSSYNSPLHF
CDR3 DNA: TGTGCCAGCAGCTTTGCGGTTAGCTCCTATAATTCACCCCTCCACTTT

D gene: -
J gene: TRBJ1-4
V gene: TRBV7-9
clone size: -
CDR3 protein: CASSRGPSEKLFF
CDR3 DNA: TGTGCCAGCAGCCGTGGCCCGAGTGAAAAACTGTTTTTT

D gene: TRBD2
J gene: TRBJ2-3
V gene: TRBV6-5
clone size: -
CDR3 protein: CASSRGGLNPDTQYF
CDR3 DNA: TGTGCCAGCAGCCGCGGGGGTCTCAATCCGGATACGCAGTATTTT

D gene: -
J gene: TRBJ2-3
V gene: TRBV6-1
clone size: -
CDR3 protein: CASSEAGLAPQYF
CDR3 DNA: TGTGCCAGCAGTGAGGCTGGGCTAGCCCCGCAGTATTTT

D gene: -
J gene: TRBJ1-5
V gene: TRBV5-6
clone size: few
CDR3 protein: CASSLYRRQGEGAQHF
CDR3 DNA: TGTGCCAGCAGCCTGTACCGACGGCAGGGCGAGGGCGCCCAGCATTTT

D gene: TRBD1
J gene: TRBJ2-3
V gene: TRBV27
clone size: -
CDR3 protein: CASSLSGTGTDTDTQYF
CDR3 DNA: TGTGCCAGCAGTCTTTCCGGGACAGGGACCGACACAGATACGCAGTATTTT

D gene: TRBD1
J gene: TRBJ2-3
V gene: TRBV9
clone size: once
CDR3 protein: CASSVGQVYSTDTQYF
CDR3 DNA: TGTGCCAGCAGCGTCGGACAGGTATACAGCACAGATACGCAGTATTTT

D gene: -
J gene: TRBJ1-2
V gene: TRBV7-9
clone size: -
CDR3 protein: CASSTPTYGYTF
CDR3 DNA: TGTGCCAGCAGCACTCCTACTTATGGCTACACCTTC

D gene: -
J gene: TRBJ2-7
V gene: TRBV5-4
clone size: -
CDR3 protein: CASSRPAKPYEQYF
CDR3 DNA: TGTGCCAGCAGCCGCCCTGCTAAACCCTACGAGCAGTACTTC

D gene: -
J gene: TRBJ1-3
V gene: TRBV28
clone size: many
CDR3 protein: CASSLGQGTNTIYF
CDR3 DNA: TGTGCCAGCAGTTTAGGGCAGGGGACGAACACCATATATTTT

D gene: -
J gene: TRBJ1-1
V gene: TRBV11-2
clone size: -
CDR3 protein: CASSLLRTTEAFF
CDR3 DNA: TGTGCCAGCAGCTTATTGAGGACCACTGAAGCTTTCTTT

D gene: -
J gene: TRBJ1-3
V gene: TRBV18
clone size: -
CDR3 protein: CASSPRTEGNTIYF
CDR3 DNA: TGTGCCAGCTCACCTCGGACAGAGGGAAACACCATATATTTT

D gene: -
J gene: TRBJ1-1
V gene: TRBV11-2
clone size: -
CDR3 protein: CASSAVPRTEAFF
CDR3 DNA: TGTGCCAGCAGTGCGGTCCCGCGGACTGAAGCTTTCTTT

D gene: -
J gene: TRBJ1-2
V gene: TRBV12-5
clone size: -
CDR3 protein: CASGLGGADVGYTF
CDR3 DNA: TGTGCTAGTGGTTTGGGGGGAGCGGACGTTGGCTACACCTTC